This T cell receptor (beta chain) was identified in a study of early T cells in non-severe SARS-CoV-2 infection. The overall study: Chains stayed unpaired after sequencing of bulk RNA from unsorted whole blood. Study-wide results and caveats: Anti-spike CD8 specificities were favored by VDJdb matching, whose results missed private and CD4 specificities.

This clonotype was observed many times. Its target is not known. The CDR3 totals 16 residues. Per the germline V gene, CDR1 is LGHDT and CDR2 is YNNKEL (reference sequence). V was clipped by 0 bases and J by 7 bases, with 15 bases between them. MiXCR, run by TCRdb on the 5' RACE reads, gives a single entry per CDR3 protein. The profile shows tens of thousands of distinct CDR3 sequences, approximately 6.1% of them singletons. Sequencing used whole blood. This TCR was recovered from an adult who was a healthcare worker with PCR-confirmed SARS-CoV-2 infection or an uninfected control (not recorded which). The chain combines TRBV3-1 with TRBJ2-2; tentatively, D is TRBD1 or TRBD2 (5 bases each). The CDR3, as DNA: TGTGCCAGCAGCCAAGAAGTTGGGACGAGAGTCGGGGAGCTGTTTTTT. The encoded protein is CASSQEVGTRVGELFF.